The 8 T cell receptor beta chains in this list originate from one sample, sequenced in a study of blood T cell repertoires in COVID-19. Profiling relied on immunoSEQ multiplex PCR, and the TCRdb table lists in-frame clones only, not all of them. The sample lists about 78,000 clones, more than 75% occurring once. The sequencing sample was made of peripheral blood. These receptors were collected from a man aged 45-60 years with active or convalescent COVID-19.

This chain uses TRBV7-2 with TRBJ1-2; no clear D. V gave up 1 base and J gave up 0 bases, with 9 bases separating them. CDR3 size: 15 residues. Germline V gene lookup returns CDR1 SGHTA and CDR2 FQGNSA. CDR3 amino acids: CASSLDDLANYGYTF. DNA for the CDR3: TGTGCCAGCAGCTTAGATGACCTAGCTAACTATGGCTACACCTTC.

The rearrangement joins TRBV2 to TRBJ2-7; no clear D gene. Germline V gene data show CDR1 as SNHLY and CDR2 as FYNNEI. The CDR3 extends over 11 amino acids. V was clipped by 5 bases and J by 4 bases, with 6 bases between them. DNA for the CDR3: TGTGCCAGCAGTCCTTTTTACGAGCAGTACTTC. Its protein product is CASSPFYEQYF.

CDR3 sequence: CASSLGGMNTEAFF. The CDR3 nucleotides are TGCGCCAGCAGCTTAGGCGGAATGAACACTGAAGCTTTCTTT. This sequence joins TRBV5-1 and TRBJ1-1; D call uncertain. The germline V gene encodes CDR1 SGHRS and CDR2 YFSETQ. V dropped 2 bases and J dropped 0 bases, with 8 bases sitting between them. CDR3 length equals 14 residues.

V usage is TRBV15 and J usage is TRBJ1-4; no definite D call. CDR1 LNHNV and CDR2 YYDKDF come from the germline V gene (reference sequence). The CDR3 has 17 amino acids. Deletions cut 1 base from V and 4 bases from J, with 16 bases between. CDR3 loop: CATSRVAIFALNEKLFF. CDR3 DNA: TGTGCCACCAGCAGAGTAGCAATCTTTGCCCTTAATGAAAAACTGTTTTTT.

The chain's CDR3 is CASRRTGANEKLFF. The CDR3 DNA is TGTGCCAGCAGGAGGACAGGGGCTAATGAAAAACTGTTTTTT. The chain couples TRBV2 to TRBJ1-4; 9 bases align to TRBD1. CDR1 is SNHLY and CDR2 is FYNNEI in the germline V gene. The ends lost 6 bases at V and 3 bases at J; junction bases unmatched: 2. This CDR3 spans 14 amino acids.

J is TRBJ1-6 and V is TRBV25-1; no clear D. The CDR3 runs to 15 residues. Trimming cost V 4 bases and J 0 bases, with 7 bases left between them. Germline CDR1 reads MGHDK; CDR2 reads SYGVNS. The CDR3 sequence is CASSVGSSYNSPLHF. The CDR3 coding sequence is TGTGCCAGCAGTGTTGGCAGCTCCTATAATTCACCCCTCCACTTT.

The chain is built from TRBV11-2 and TRBJ2-3, with 8 bases identical to TRBD2. Germline V lookup: CDR1 SGHAT, CDR2 FQNNGV. CDR3 length: 14 amino acids. The trim removed 6 bases at V and 3 bases at J, leaving 5 bases unmatched. CDR3 loop: CASRSSGGTDTQYF. In DNA, the CDR3 is TGTGCCAGCAGGTCAAGCGGGGGTACAGATACGCAGTATTTT.

This clone was seen once. The chain has TRBV28 and TRBJ1-5; D is perhaps TRBD1 (6 bases). Trimming removed 6 bases at V and 6 bases at J, with 9 bases between. The CDR3 has 12 amino acids. From germline, CDR1 is MDHEN and CDR2 SYDVKM. The DNA of the CDR3 is TGTGCCAGCAGCAACAGGGTTCAGCCCCAGCATTTT. The encoded protein is CASSNRVQPQHF.